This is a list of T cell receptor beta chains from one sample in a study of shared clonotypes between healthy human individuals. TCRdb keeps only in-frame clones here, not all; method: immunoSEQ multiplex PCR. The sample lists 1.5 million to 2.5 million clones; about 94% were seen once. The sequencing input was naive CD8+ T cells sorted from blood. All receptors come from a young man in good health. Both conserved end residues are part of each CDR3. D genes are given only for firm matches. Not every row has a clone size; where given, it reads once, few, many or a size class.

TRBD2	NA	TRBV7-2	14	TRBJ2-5	TGTGCCAGCAGCTTGTGGGCGGGAGAAGAGACCCAGTACTTC	CASSLWAGEETQYF
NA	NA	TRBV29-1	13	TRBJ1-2	TGCAGCGTTGTGATAGTCTCCGACTATGGCTACACCTTC	CSVVIVSDYGYTF
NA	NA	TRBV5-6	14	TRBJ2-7	TGTGCCAGCAGCTTGTCGGGCAACCTATACGAGCAGTGCTTC	CASSLSGNLYEQCF
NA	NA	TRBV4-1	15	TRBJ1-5	TGCGCCAGCAGCTGGAGGCAACAACCAGATCAGCCCCAGCATTTT	CASSWRQQPDQPQHF
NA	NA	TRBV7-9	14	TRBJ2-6	TGTGCCAGCAGCTCCTCGTCTGGGGCCAACGTCCTGACTTTC	CASSSSSGANVLTF
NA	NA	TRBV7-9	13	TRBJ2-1	TGTGCCAGCAGCTTAGCGTGGAGTGATGAGCAGTTCTTC	CASSLAWSDEQFF
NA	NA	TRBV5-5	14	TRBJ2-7	TGTGCCAGCAGCTTGGGAGGGGAGAAGAGCGAGCAGTACTTC	CASSLGGEKSEQYF
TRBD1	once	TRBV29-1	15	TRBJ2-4	TGCAGCGTTGAAGGACAGGGGGGAGCCAAAAACATTCAGTACTTC	CSVEGQGGAKNIQYF
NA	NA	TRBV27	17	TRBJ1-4	TGTGCCAGCAGTTCCGCAGGGGTTAGGGCGACTAATGAAAAACTGTTTTTT	CASSSAGVRATNEKLFF
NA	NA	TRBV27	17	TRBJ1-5	TGTGCCAGCAGTTTATCGGGACCGTCCATGGTCAATCAGCCCCAGCATTTT	CASSLSGPSMVNQPQHF
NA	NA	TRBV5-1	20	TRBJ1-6	TGCGCCAGCAGTTTTGTGGAGGCGGGGGCGGAAAGCTCCTATAATTCACCCCTCCACTTT	CASSFVEAGAESSYNSPLHF
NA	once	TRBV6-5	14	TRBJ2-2	TGTGCCAGCAACGACAGGCGGGACACCGGGGAGCTGTTTTTT	CASNDRRDTGELFF
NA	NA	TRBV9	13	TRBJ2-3	TGTGCCAGCAGCGCCCAGGGTACAGATACGCAGTATTTT	CASSAQGTDTQYF
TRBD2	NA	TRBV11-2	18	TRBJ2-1	TGTGCCAGCAGCTTCAGGGGCCTAGCGGGAGGTTTCTGGAATGAGCAGTTCTTC	CASSFRGLAGGFWNEQFF
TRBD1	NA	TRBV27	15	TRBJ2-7	TGTGCCAGCAGTTTATCCGGGACAGGGTTTTACGAGCAGTACTTC	CASSLSGTGFYEQYF
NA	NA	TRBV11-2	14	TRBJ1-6	TGTGCCAGCAGCTTAGGCAGGGACGGGCCACCCCTCCACTTT	CASSLGRDGPPLHF
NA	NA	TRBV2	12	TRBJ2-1	TGTGCCAGCATGGGCAGATACAATGAGCAGTTCTTC	CASMGRYNEQFF
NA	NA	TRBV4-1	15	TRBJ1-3	TGCGCCAGCAGCAATACAGGGAGCCTCGGAAACACCATATATTTT	CASSNTGSLGNTIYF
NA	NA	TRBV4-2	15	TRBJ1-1	TGTGCCAGCAGCCAAGAGGGGCCAGCGAACACTGAAGCTTTCTTT	CASSQEGPANTEAFF
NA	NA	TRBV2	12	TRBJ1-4	TGTGCCAGCCAATCACGGGGGGAAAAACTGTTTTTT	CASQSRGEKLFF
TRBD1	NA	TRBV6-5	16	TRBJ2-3	TGTGCCAGCAGTTACTCCGGGACAGGGTCTTTAGATACGCAGTATTTT	CASSYSGTGSLDTQYF
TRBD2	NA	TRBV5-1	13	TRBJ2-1	TGCGCCAGCAGCTGGCTAGCGGGTGGTGAGCAGTTCTTC	CASSWLAGGEQFF
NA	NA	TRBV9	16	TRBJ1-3	TGTGCCAGCAGCGTAGCGTCCTCAGGGGTAGGAAACACCATATATTTT	CASSVASSGVGNTIYF